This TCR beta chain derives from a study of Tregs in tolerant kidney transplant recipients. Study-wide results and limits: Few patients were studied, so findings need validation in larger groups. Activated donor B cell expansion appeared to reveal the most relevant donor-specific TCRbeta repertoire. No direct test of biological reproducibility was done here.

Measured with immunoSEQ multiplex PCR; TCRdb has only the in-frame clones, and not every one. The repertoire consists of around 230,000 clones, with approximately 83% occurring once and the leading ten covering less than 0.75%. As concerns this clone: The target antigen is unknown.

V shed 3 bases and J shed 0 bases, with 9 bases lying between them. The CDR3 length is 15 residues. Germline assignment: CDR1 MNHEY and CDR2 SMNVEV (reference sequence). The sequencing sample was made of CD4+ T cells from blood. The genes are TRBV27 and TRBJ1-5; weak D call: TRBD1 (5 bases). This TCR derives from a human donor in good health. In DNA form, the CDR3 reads TGTGCCAGCAGTTTCAGGGTACATAGCAATCAGCCCCAGCATTTT. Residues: CASSFRVHSNQPQHF.